These 29 T cell receptor beta chains came from one sample sequenced in a study of OX40 agonist ivuxolimab in advanced cancers. Receptor libraries were prepared by the immunoSEQ multiplex PCR assay. TCRdb's version of the immuneACCESS table is confined to in-frame rearrangements and falls short of the full clone set. An unresolved V gene accounts for under half of the shortfall where checked; the remainder is of unknown origin. The sample profile shows 35,000 to 45,000 clones; about four fifths of them were found once. Clones ranked in the top ten supply approximately 2% of the sample. The material was CD4+ or CD8+ T cells sorted from blood, obtained in a trial of the OX40 agonist ivuxolimab. The receptors stem from an adult with an advanced solid tumor such as melanoma, head and neck, liver or kidney cancer.

The CDR3 coding sequence is TGTGCCACCAAGGACCTGAGCACAGATACGCAGTATTTT. Protein: CATKDLSTDTQYF. This rearrangement joins TRBV7-9 to TRBJ2-3; D is undetermined. The CDR3 spans 13 residues. The germline V and J ends were trimmed by 10 bases and 0 bases, with 11 bases remaining between them. Germline loops: CDR1 SEHNR, CDR2 FQNEAQ (reference sequence).

J is TRBJ1-6 and V is TRBV6-1; 9 nucleotides line up with TRBD1. The CDR3 has 14 residues. Looked up from germline, CDR1 is MNHNS and CDR2 is SASEGT. The ends lost 6 bases at V and 10 bases at J; junction bases unmatched: 7. CDR3 nucleotide sequence: TGTGCCAGCAGCGGGGACAGGGTACAGTCACCCCTCCACTTT. Translation gives CASSGDRVQSPLHF.

The chain uses TRBV5-8 and TRBJ2-7, with 7 bases identical to TRBD1. The CDR3 sequence is 15 residues long. The V and J ends lost 3 bases and 5 bases, in that order; junction bases with no gene match: 11. CDR1 is SGHTS, CDR2 YDEGEE, per germline. This CDR3 is CASSWYRGKSDEQYF. The CDR3 DNA is TGTGCCAGCAGCTGGTACAGGGGAAAAAGCGACGAGCAGTACTTC.

This chain links TRBV4-2 with TRBJ2-7; possible D gene TRBD2, 6 bases. CDR3 size: 15 residues. Deletions cut 3 bases from V and 3 bases from J, with 15 bases between. The germline V gene encodes CDR1 LGHNA and CDR2 YNFKEQ. CDR3 coding DNA: TGTGCCAGCAGCCAGCCCGGGACTGGGAACTACGAGCAGTACTTC. This encodes CASSQPGTGNYEQYF.

This chain uses TRBV28 with TRBJ1-1; 7 bases are a match to TRBD1. CDR3 length: 14 residues. Germline assignment: CDR1 MDHEN and CDR2 SYDVKM. After removal of 6 bases from V and 7 bases from J, the junction contained 11 bases not matched to a gene. CDR3 loop: CASSRDRVGGEAFF. DNA for the CDR3: TGTGCCAGCAGCCGGGACAGAGTTGGGGGTGAAGCTTTCTTT.

The rearrangement links TRBV11-3 to TRBJ2-1; D gene unclear. Trimming removed 0 bases at V and 4 bases at J, with 4 bases between. CDR3 length: 13 amino acids. Germline lookup yields CDR1 SGHNT and CDR2 YENEEA. The CDR3 bases are TGTGCCAGCAGCTTAGAGGGTTACAATGAGCAGTTCTTC. Translated: CASSLEGYNEQFF.

The rearrangement joins TRBV15 to TRBJ2-5; 9 bases match TRBD1. The length of the CDR3 is 14 residues. Germline CDR1 LNHNV, CDR2 YYDKDF (reference sequence). V trimming: 3 bases; J trimming: 5 bases; junction bases outside the gene matches: 4. DNA for the CDR3: TGTGCCACCAGCAGTGGGACAGGGTATGAGACCCAGTACTTC. Translation gives CATSSGTGYETQYF.

The gene calls are TRBV30 and TRBJ1-6; possible D gene TRBD1, 5 bases. Germline lookup yields CDR1 GTSNPN and CDR2 SVGIG (reference sequence). V was shortened by 5 bases and J by 7 bases, with 9 bases between the two germline ends. CDR3 length: 12 amino acids. The CDR3 bases are TGTGCCTGGGGGACGAGGAATTCACCCCTCCACTTT. This encodes CAWGTRNSPLHF. Filled out from reference TRBV30 and TRBJ1-6, the complete variable domain reads SQTIHQWPATLVQPVGSPLSLECTVEGTSNPNLYWYRQAAGRGLQLLFYSVGIGQISSEVPQNLSASRPQDRQFILSSKKLLLSDSGFYLCAWGTRNSPLHFGNGTRLTVT.

This chain uses TRBV11-3 with TRBJ1-1, with a possible D match to TRBD1 (6 bases). V dropped 4 bases and J dropped 4 bases, with 13 bases sitting between them. Germline assignment: CDR1 SGHNT and CDR2 YENEEA. This CDR3 has 14 residues. The CDR3 DNA reads as TGTGCCAGCAGCTCCAGGGGAGAGAGCACTGAAGCTTTCTTT. It is translated as CASSSRGESTEAFF. Filled out from reference TRBV11-3 and TRBJ1-1, the complete variable domain reads EAGVVQSPRYKIIEKKQPVAFWCNPISGHNTLYWYLQNLGQGPELLIRYENEEAVDDSQLPKDRFSAERLKGVDSTLKIQPAELGDSAVYLCASSSRGESTEAFFGQGTRLTVV.

The chain employs TRBV9 and TRBJ1-2; D uncertain. Germline V gene data show CDR1 as SGDLS and CDR2 as YYNGEE. The CDR3 is made up of 15 amino acids. V lost 0 bases, J lost 7 bases, and 16 bases lay in between. CDR3 sequence: CASSVALLDKGGYTF. The CDR3, as DNA: TGTGCCAGCAGCGTAGCTCTACTAGACAAGGGTGGCTACACCTTC.

As regards this clone: One end of the junction is discordant with germline, which a read error may explain. V gene TRBV6-4 combines with J gene TRBJ2-2, with 7 bases identical to TRBD2. Germline CDR1 MRHNA, CDR2 SNTAGT. The CDR3 is made up of 16 amino acids. The CDR3 bases are TGTGCCAGAAGTGATCTGGCGGGGGAAATCACCGGGGAGCTGTTTTTT. It specifies CARSDLAGEITGELFF.

This chain uses TRBV2 with TRBJ2-7, with 9 bases matching TRBD1. The ends lost 2 bases at V and 6 bases at J; junction bases unmatched: 8. CDR1 and CDR2 from the germline V gene are SNHLY and FYNNEI. The CDR3 has 15 residues. The DNA for the CDR3 is TGTGCCAGCAGTGAAACCGGGACAGGGTCCGGCGAGCAGTACTTC. Translation gives CASSETGTGSGEQYF.

This sequence joins TRBV6-5 and TRBJ1-1; D is unclear. Between the trimmed V and J ends, which lost 0 bases and 3 bases, there was a span of 11 bases. Germline V gene lookup returns CDR1 MNHEY and CDR2 SVGAGI. The CDR3 runs 15 residues. CDR3 loop: CASSYSGGTYTEAFF. CDR3 nucleotides: TGTGCCAGCAGTTACTCCGGAGGTACTTACACTGAAGCTTTCTTT.

The chain recombines TRBV9 with TRBJ1-2, with D tentatively TRBD1 (5 bases). The CDR3 is made up of 14 amino acids. Germline values: CDR1 SGDLS, CDR2 YYNGEE. The ends were cut back, 4 bases at V and 7 bases at J, with 17 bases in the middle. The chain's CDR3 is CASSPGGEVGGYTF. In DNA form, the CDR3 reads TGTGCCAGCAGCCCCGGGGGGGAAGTCGGTGGCTACACCTTC.

The chain recombines TRBV19 with TRBJ1-1, with D unclear. In germline, CDR1 is LNHDA, CDR2 SQIVND (reference sequence). The V end lost 6 bases, the J end lost 4 bases, and 18 bases lay between the germline ends. CDR3 length: 15 amino acids. DNA of the CDR3: TGTGCCAGTAGCCCTCCCCGGGGTTGGTCCACTGAAGCTTTCTTT. This encodes CASSPPRGWSTEAFF.

This clone has a single count. The V and J genes are TRBV6-5 and TRBJ1-2, with D tentatively TRBD1 (6 bases). The CDR3 runs to 11 residues. Germline V gene sequence: CDR1 MNHEY, CDR2 SVGAGI. V was clipped by 6 bases and J by 8 bases, with 10 bases between them. CDR3 region: CASRNRDGYTF. CDR3 bases: TGTGCCAGCAGGAACAGGGACGGCTACACCTTC.

The gene calls are TRBV7-2 and TRBJ2-1; tentative D call: TRBD1 (6 bases). V shed 3 bases and J shed 5 bases, with 11 bases lying between them. This CDR3 has 14 residues. The germline V gene encodes CDR1 SGHTA and CDR2 FQGNSA. The CDR3: CASSFRWGHNEQFF. CDR3 coding DNA: TGTGCCAGCAGCTTCCGGTGGGGGCACAATGAGCAGTTCTTC.

This clone has just one count. V and J are TRBV11-3 and TRBJ1-2, with 8 bases that match TRBD1. Germline V gives CDR1 SGHNT, CDR2 YENEEA. V lost 5 bases, J lost 8 bases, and 7 bases stayed unmatched. The CDR3 runs to 13 residues. CDR3 loop: CASSRQTGEGYTF. The CDR3 DNA reads TGTGCCAGCAGCCGCCAGACAGGGGAAGGCTACACCTTC.

The chain is built from TRBV6-5 and TRBJ2-2; 9 bases fit TRBD2. This CDR3 has 14 residues. Germline-derived CDR1 and CDR2 are MNHEY and SVGAGI. V gave up 8 bases and J gave up 7 bases; unmatched junction bases: 8. Written as DNA, the CDR3 is TGTGCCAGCGGGTTAGCGGGGGTTTTCGGGGAGCTGTTTTTT. It translates to CASGLAGVFGELFF.

This clone was detected once. The chain uses TRBV6-5 and TRBJ2-5; 8 bases agree with TRBD1. The length of the CDR3 is 14 residues. The germline V gene encodes CDR1 MNHEY and CDR2 SVGAGI. With V trimmed by 5 bases and J by 2 bases, 4 bases remained unmatched. The CDR3 is CASSRQGAQETQYF. In nucleotides, the CDR3 is TGTGCCAGCAGTCGGCAGGGGGCGCAAGAGACCCAGTACTTC.

The gene calls are TRBV29-1 and TRBJ1-1; D gene uncertain. Germline CDR1 SQVTM, CDR2 ANQGSEA. The CDR3 sequence is 10 residues long. The V end was cut by 4 bases, the J end by 1 base, with 1 base between. The chain's CDR3 is CSVGNTEAFF. The CDR3 DNA follows: TGCAGCGTTGGGAACACTGAAGCTTTCTTT.

The chain uses TRBV2 and TRBJ2-5; the D is unclear. V lost 6 bases and J 2 bases, leaving 7 bases between the germline ends. The CDR3 has 12 amino acids. Germline values: CDR1 SNHLY, CDR2 FYNNEI. CDR3 DNA sequence: TGTGCCAGCAGCTTCGAACAAGAGACCCAGTACTTC. Encoded protein: CASSFEQETQYF.

The chain carries TRBV2 and TRBJ1-2; D unresolved. CDR3 length equals 18 residues. Germline CDR1 and CDR2: SNHLY and FYNNEI. Trimming stripped 3 bases from V and 0 bases from J, with 20 bases between. The CDR3 region has the DNA TGTGCCAGCAGTGATATCCGGCCGCTACAAGGCTCTAACTATGGCTACACCTTC. Translating gives CASSDIRPLQGSNYGYTF.

The chain has TRBV19 and TRBJ2-1, with D possibly being TRBD2 (5 bases). The CDR3 is 14 amino acids. V was clipped by 4 bases and J by 5 bases, with 12 bases between them. From germline, CDR1 is LNHDA and CDR2 SQIVND (reference sequence). CDR3 bases: TGTGCCAGTAGTACCCGTCGGGGTGACAATGAGCAGTTCTTC. This sequence encodes CASSTRRGDNEQFF. Full variable domain (remainder filled in from reference TRBV19 and TRBJ2-1): DGGITQSPKYLFRKEGQNVTLSCEQNLNHDAMYWYRQDPGQGLRLIYYSQIVNDFQKGDIAEGYSVSREKKESFPLTVTSAQKNPTAFYLCASSTRRGDNEQFFGPGTRLTVL.

As DNA, the CDR3 is TGTGCCAGCAGCTTAGCACCGGGGGGCACGTTGAATACGCAGTATTTT. It encodes CASSLAPGGTLNTQYF. This sequence joins TRBV7-2 and TRBJ2-3; a possible D gene is TRBD2 (7 bases). With 0 bases removed from V and 7 bases from J, the gap between germline ends came to 17 bases. The V gene's germline CDR1 is SGHTA and CDR2 FQGNSA. This CDR3 has 16 amino acids.

A single count supports this clone. V and J are TRBV18 and TRBJ2-2; possible D gene TRBD1, 7 bases. The germline gives CDR1 KGHSH, CDR2 LQKENI. This CDR3 spans 17 amino acids. V was trimmed by 0 bases and J by 1 base, leaving 12 bases between them. The CDR3 protein is CASSPPRRGRNTGELFF. CDR3 in DNA: TGTGCCAGCTCACCACCAAGGAGGGGGCGGAACACCGGGGAGCTGTTTTTT. Complete variable domain (other parts from reference TRBV18 and TRBJ2-2): NAGVMQNPRHLVRRRGQEARLRCSPMKGHSHVYWYRQLPEEGLKFMVYLQKENIIDESGMPKERFSAEFPKEGPSILRIQQVVRGDSAAYFCASSPPRRGRNTGELFFGEGSRLTVL.

The V call is TRBV2, the J call TRBJ2-2; D uncertain. This CDR3 spans 12 amino acids. The V gene lost 8 bases and the J gene lost 7 bases, with 11 bases spanning the gap. CDR1 SNHLY and CDR2 FYNNEI come from the germline V gene. CDR3 in DNA: TGTGCCAGCGGGCTCCGATTCGGGGAGCTGTTTTTT. This encodes CASGLRFGELFF.

This clone was seen more than once but under ten times. The chain joins TRBV14 to TRBJ1-4; possible D gene TRBD1, 5 bases. Germline V gives CDR1 SGHDN, CDR2 FVKESK. The CDR3 is 18 amino acids. V lost 4 bases and J 4 bases, leaving 22 bases between the germline ends. Here the CDR3 DNA reads TGTGCCAGCAGCCGGACACCGACTTTTGGGGGAATTAATGAAAAACTGTTTTTT. Translation gives CASSRTPTFGGINEKLFF.

The chain recombines TRBV6-5 with TRBJ2-2; 9 nucleotides line up with TRBD2. The CDR3 consists of 14 residues. With V trimmed by 10 bases and J by 6 bases, 9 bases remained unmatched. The germline gives CDR1 MNHEY, CDR2 SVGAGI. CDR3 DNA sequence: TGTGCCATCACGGGCGGGGGGGCCCCCGGGGAGCTGTTTTTT. Encoded protein: CAITGGGAPGELFF.